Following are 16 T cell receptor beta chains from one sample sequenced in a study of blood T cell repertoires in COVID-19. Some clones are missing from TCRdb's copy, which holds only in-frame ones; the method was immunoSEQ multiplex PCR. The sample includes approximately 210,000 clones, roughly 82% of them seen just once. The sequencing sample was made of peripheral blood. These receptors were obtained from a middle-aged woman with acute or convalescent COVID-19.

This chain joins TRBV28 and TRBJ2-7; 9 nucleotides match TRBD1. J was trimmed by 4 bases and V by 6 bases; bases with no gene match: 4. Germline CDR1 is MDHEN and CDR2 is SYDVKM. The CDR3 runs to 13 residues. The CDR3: CASRRDRVYEQYF. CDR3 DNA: TGTGCCAGCAGGCGGGACAGGGTGTACGAGCAGTACTTC. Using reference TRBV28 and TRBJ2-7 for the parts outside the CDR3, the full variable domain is DVKVTQSSRYLVKRTGEKVFLECVQDMDHENMFWYRQDPGLGLRLIYFSYDVKMKEKGDIPEGYSVSREKKERFSLILESASTNQTSMYLCASRRDRVYEQYFGPGTRLTVT.

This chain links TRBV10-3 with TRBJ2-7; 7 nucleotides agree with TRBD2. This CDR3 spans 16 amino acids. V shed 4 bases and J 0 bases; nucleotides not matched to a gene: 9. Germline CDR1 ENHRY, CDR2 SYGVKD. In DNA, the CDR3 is TGTGCCATCAGTGCCAAGGTCGGGGGGAGCTCCTACGAGCAGTACTTC. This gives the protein CAISAKVGGSSYEQYF.

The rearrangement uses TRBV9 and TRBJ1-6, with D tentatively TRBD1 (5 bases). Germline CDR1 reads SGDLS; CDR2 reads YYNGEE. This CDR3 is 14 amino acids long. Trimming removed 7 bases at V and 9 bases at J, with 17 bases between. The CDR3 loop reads CASGRSRVGSPLHF. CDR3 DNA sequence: TGTGCCAGCGGAAGGTCCAGGGTCGGTTCACCCCTCCACTTT. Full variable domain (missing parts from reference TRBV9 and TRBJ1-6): DSGVTQTPKHLITATGQRVTLRCSPRSGDLSVYWYQQSLDQGLQFLIQYYNGEERAKGNILERFSAQQFPDLHSELNLSSLELGDSALYFCASGRSRVGSPLHFGNGTRLTVT.

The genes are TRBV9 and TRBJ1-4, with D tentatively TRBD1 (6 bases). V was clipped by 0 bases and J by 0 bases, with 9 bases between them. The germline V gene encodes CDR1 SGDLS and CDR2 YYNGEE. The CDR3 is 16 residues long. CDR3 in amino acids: CASSVERDTTNEKLFF. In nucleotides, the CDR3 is TGTGCCAGCAGCGTAGAGCGGGACACAACTAATGAAAAACTGTTTTTT.

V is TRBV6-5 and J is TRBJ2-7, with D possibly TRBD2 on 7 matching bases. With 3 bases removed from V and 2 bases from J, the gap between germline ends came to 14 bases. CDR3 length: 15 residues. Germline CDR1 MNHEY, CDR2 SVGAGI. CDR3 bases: TGTGCCAGCAGTTATAGGGGGGGCCCCACCTACGAGCAGTACTTC. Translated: CASSYRGGPTYEQYF.

CDR3 sequence reads: CASGTGQAGTGELFF. CDR3 bases: TGTGCTAGTGGTACTGGACAGGCTGGGACCGGGGAGCTGTTTTTT. J is TRBJ2-2 and V is TRBV12-5, with 7 bases fitting TRBD1. This CDR3 contains 15 residues. V shed 5 bases and J 5 bases; nucleotides not matched to a gene: 8. The germline V gene has CDR1 LGHNT and CDR2 FRNRAP.

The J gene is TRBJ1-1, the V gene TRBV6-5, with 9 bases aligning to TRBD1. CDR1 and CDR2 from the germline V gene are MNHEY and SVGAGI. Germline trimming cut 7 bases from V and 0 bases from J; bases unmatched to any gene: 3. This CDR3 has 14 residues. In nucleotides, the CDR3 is TGTGCCAGCAACGGACAGGGGATGAACACTGAAGCTTTCTTT. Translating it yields CASNGQGMNTEAFF.

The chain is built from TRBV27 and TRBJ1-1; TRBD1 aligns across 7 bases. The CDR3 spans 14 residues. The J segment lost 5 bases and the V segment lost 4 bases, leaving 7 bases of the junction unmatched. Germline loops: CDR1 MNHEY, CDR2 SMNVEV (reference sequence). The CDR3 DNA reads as TGTGCCAGCAGTTACAGGGGCCCGTGGACTGAAGCTTTCTTT. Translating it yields CASSYRGPWTEAFF.

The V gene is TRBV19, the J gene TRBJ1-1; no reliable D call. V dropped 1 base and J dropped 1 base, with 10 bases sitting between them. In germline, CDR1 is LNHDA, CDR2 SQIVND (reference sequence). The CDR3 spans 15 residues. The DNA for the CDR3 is TGTGCCAGTAGTATAGTAATTACAAGGAACACTGAAGCTTTCTTT. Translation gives CASSIVITRNTEAFF. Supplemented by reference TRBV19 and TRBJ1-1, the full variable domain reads DGGITQSPKYLFRKEGQNVTLSCEQNLNHDAMYWYRQDPGQGLRLIYYSQIVNDFQKGDIAEGYSVSREKKESFPLTVTSAQKNPTAFYLCASSIVITRNTEAFFGQGTRLTVV.

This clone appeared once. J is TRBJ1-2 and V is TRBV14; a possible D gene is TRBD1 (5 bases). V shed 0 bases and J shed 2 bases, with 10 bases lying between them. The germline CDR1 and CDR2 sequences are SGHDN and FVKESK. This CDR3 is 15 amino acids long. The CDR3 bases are TGTGCCAGCAGCCAAGATGGCAGGGTGAACTATGGCTACACCTTC. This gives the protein CASSQDGRVNYGYTF.

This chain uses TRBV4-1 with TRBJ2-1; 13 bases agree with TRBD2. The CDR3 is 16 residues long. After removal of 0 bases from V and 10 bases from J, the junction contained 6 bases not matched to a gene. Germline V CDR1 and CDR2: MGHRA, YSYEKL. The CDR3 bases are TGCGCCAGCAGCCAAGACACTAGCGGGAGGGCCAGGGAGCAGTTCTTC. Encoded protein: CASSQDTSGRAREQFF.

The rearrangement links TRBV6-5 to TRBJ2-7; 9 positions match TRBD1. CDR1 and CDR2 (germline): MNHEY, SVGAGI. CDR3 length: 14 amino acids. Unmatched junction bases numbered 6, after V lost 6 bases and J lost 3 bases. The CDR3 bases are TGTGCCAGCAGAACGGACAGGGGAGGCTACGAGCAGTACTTC. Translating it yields CASRTDRGGYEQYF.

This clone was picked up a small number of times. CDR3 DNA sequence: TGTGCCGCGAGTACAGGGGGAACCAATTCACCCCTCCACTTT. Translating gives CAASTGGTNSPLHF. The rearrangement links TRBV6-5 to TRBJ1-6, with 8 bases fitting TRBD1. The V segment lost 11 bases and the J segment 7 bases; nucleotides outside the gene matches: 10. Germline V CDR1 and CDR2: MNHEY, SVGAGI. CDR3 size: 14 residues.

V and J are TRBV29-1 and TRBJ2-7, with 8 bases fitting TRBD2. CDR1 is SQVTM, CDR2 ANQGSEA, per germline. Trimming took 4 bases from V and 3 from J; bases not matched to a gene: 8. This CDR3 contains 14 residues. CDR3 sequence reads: CSVGSGGLVYEQYF. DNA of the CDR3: TGCAGCGTTGGGAGCGGGGGCCTTGTCTACGAGCAGTACTTC.

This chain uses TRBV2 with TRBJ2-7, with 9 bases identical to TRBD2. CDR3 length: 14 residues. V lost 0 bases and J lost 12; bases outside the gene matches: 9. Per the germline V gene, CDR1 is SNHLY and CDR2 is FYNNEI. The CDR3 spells CASSEAGGGGALYF. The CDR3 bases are TGTGCCAGCAGTGAAGCGGGAGGCGGGGGGGCACTGTACTTC.

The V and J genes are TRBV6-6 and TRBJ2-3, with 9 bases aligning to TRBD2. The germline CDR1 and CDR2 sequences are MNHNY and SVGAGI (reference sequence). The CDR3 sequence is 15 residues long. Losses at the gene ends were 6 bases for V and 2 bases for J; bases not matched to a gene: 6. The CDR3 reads CASRKRGEITDTQYF. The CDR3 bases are TGTGCCAGCAGAAAGCGGGGGGAGATCACAGATACGCAGTATTTT.